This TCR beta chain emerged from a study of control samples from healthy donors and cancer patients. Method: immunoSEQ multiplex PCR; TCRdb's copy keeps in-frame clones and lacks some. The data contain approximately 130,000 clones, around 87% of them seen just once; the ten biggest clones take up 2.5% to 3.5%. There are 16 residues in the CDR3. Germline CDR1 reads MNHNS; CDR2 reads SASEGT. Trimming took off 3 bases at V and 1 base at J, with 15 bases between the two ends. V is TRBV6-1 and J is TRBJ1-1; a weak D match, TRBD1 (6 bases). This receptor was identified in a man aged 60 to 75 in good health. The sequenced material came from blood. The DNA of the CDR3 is TGTGCCAGCAGTGATCGCAGGGGAGTATCGAACACTGAAGCTTTCTTT. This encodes CASSDRRGVSNTEAFF.